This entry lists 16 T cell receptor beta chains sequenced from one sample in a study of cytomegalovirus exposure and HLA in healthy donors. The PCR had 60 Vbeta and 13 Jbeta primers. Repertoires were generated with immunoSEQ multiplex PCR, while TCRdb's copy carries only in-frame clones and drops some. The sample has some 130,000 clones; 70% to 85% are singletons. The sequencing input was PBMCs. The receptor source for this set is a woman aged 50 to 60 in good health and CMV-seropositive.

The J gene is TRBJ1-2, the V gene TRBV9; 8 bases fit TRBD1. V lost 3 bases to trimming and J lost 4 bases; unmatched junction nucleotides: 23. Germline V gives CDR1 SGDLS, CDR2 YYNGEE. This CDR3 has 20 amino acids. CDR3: CASSASNETKGKDRVYGYTF. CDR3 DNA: TGTGCCAGCAGCGCCAGTAATGAGACGAAAGGAAAGGACAGGGTCTATGGCTACACCTTC.

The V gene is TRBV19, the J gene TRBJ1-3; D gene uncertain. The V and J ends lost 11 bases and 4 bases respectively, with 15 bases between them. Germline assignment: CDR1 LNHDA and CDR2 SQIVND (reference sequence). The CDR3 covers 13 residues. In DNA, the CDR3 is TGTGCCCGCCCCCACGCGCGGGGAAACACCATATATTTT. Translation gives CARPHARGNTIYF.

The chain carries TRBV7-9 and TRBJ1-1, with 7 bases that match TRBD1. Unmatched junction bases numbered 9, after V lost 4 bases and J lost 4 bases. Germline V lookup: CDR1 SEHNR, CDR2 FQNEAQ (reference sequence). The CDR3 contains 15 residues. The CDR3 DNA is TGTGCCAGCAGCTACCGACAGGGTATGGGCACTGAAGCTTTCTTT. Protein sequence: CASSYRQGMGTEAFF.

CDR3 loop: CASSIRGLAGSYNEQFF. DNA for the CDR3: TGTGCCAGCAGTATACGGGGACTAGCGGGCTCCTACAATGAGCAGTTCTTC. This chain joins TRBV27 and TRBJ2-1; 12 bases fit TRBD2. V lost 5 bases to trimming and J lost 0 bases; unmatched junction nucleotides: 5. The CDR3 has 17 residues. CDR1 is MNHEY and CDR2 is SMNVEV in the germline V gene (reference sequence).

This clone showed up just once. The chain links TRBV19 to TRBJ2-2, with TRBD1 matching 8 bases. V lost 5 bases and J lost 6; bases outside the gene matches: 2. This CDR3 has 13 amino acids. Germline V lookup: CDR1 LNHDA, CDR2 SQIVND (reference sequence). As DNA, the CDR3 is TGTGCCAGTAGTCTACAGGGGGCCGGGGAGCTGTTTTTT. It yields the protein CASSLQGAGELFF.

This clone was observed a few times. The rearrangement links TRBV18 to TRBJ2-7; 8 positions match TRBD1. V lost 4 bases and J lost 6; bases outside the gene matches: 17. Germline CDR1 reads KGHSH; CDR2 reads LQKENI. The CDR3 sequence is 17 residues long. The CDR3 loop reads CASSQEGGGRGPVEQYF. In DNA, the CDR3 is TGTGCCAGCTCACAAGAGGGTGGCGGCAGGGGGCCTGTCGAGCAGTACTTC.

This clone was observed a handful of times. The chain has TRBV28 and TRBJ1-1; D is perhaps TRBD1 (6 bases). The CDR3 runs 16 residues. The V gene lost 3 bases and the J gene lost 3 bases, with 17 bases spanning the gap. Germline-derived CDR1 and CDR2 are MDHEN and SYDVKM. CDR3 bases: TGTGCCAGCAGTTTGGTTCTAGGACAGACGGACACTGAAGCTTTCTTT. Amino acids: CASSLVLGQTDTEAFF.

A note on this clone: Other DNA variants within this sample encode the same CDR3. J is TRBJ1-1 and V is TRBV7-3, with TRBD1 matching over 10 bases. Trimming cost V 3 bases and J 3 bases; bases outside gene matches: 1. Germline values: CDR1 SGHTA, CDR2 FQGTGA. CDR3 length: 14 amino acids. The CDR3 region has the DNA TGTGCCAGCAGCTTGACAGGGGGCGACACTGAAGCTTTCTTT. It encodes CASSLTGGDTEAFF.

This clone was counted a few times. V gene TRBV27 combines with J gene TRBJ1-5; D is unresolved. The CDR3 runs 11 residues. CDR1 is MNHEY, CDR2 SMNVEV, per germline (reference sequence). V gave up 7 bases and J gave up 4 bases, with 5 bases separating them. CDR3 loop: CASTHNQPQHF. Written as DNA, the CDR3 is TGTGCCAGCACCCATAATCAGCCCCAGCATTTT.

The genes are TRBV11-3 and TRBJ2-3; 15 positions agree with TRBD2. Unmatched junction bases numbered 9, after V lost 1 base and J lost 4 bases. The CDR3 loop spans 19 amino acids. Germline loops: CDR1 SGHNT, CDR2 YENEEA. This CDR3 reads CASSLAGTSGGLAADTQYF. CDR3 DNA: TGTGCCAGCAGCTTAGCCGGGACTAGCGGGGGGCTTGCGGCAGATACGCAGTATTTT. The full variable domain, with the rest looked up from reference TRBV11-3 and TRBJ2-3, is EAGVVQSPRYKIIEKKQPVAFWCNPISGHNTLYWYLQNLGQGPELLIRYENEEAVDDSQLPKDRFSAERLKGVDSTLKIQPAELGDSAVYLCASSLAGTSGGLAADTQYFGPGTRLTVL.

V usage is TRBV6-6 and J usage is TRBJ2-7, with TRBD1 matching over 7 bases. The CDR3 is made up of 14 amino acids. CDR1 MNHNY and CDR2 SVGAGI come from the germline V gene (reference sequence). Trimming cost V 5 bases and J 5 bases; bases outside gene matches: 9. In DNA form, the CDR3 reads TGTGCCAGCAGTCCGGGCAGGGGGTTGGACGAGCAGTACTTC. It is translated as CASSPGRGLDEQYF.

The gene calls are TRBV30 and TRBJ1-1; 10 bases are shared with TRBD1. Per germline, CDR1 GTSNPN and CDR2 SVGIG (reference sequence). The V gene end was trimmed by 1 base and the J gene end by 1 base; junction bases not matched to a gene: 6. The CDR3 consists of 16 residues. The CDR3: CAWSGGTGATNTEAFF. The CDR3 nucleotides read TGTGCCTGGAGTGGGGGGACAGGGGCCACGAACACTGAAGCTTTCTTT. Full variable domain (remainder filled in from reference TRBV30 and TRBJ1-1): SQTIHQWPATLVQPVGSPLSLECTVEGTSNPNLYWYRQAAGRGLQLLFYSVGIGQISSEVPQNLSASRPQDRQFILSSKKLLLSDSGFYLCAWSGGTGATNTEAFFGQGTRLTVV.

The DNA of the CDR3 is TGTGCCAGCAGTTCCCCCCAGCGGGGACAAGAGACCCAGTACTTC. It encodes CASSSPQRGQETQYF. This rearrangement joins TRBV6-1 to TRBJ2-5; 7 nucleotides agree with TRBD2. In germline, CDR1 is MNHNS, CDR2 SASEGT. V shed 5 bases and J 2 bases; nucleotides not matched to a gene: 8. The CDR3 runs to 15 residues.

DNA of the CDR3: TGTGCCAGCAGCTGGGACAATGAAGCTTTCTTT. It yields the protein CASSWDNEAFF. The chain is built from TRBV6-1 and TRBJ1-1; D possibly corresponds to TRBD1 (6 bases). Per germline, CDR1 MNHNS and CDR2 SASEGT. The CDR3 loop spans 11 amino acids. V lost 6 bases to trimming and J lost 7 bases, with 9 bases between them.

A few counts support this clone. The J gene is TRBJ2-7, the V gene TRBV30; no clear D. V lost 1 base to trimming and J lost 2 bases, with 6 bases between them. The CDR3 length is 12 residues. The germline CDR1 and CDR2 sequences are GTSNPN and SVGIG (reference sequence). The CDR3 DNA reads TGTGCCTGGAGTGGGCAGGCCTACGAGCAGTACTTC. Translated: CAWSGQAYEQYF.

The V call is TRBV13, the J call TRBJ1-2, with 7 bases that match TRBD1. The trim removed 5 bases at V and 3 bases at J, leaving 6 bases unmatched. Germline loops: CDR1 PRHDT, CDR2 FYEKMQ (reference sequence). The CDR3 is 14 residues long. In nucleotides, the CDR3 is TGTGCCAGCAGCCGAGGGGGCGCGGACTATGGCTACACCTTC. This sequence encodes CASSRGGADYGYTF.